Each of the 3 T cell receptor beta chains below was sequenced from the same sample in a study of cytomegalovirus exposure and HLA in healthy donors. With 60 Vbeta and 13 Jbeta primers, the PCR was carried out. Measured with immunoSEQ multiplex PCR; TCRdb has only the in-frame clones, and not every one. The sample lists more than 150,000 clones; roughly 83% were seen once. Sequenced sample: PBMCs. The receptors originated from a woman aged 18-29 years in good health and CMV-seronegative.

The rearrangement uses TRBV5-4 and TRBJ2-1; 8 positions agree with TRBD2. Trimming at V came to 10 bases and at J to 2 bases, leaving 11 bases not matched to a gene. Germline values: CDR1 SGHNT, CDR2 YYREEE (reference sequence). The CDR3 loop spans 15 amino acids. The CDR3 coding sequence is TGTGCCCCCCGGGGGGGGGCGCCTACCTACAATGAGCAGTTCTTC. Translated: CAPRGGAPTYNEQFF.

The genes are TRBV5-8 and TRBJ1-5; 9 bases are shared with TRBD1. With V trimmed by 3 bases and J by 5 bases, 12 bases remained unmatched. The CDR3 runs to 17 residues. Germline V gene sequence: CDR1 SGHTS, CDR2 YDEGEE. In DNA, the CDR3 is TGTGCCAGCAGCTATCCGGGACAGGGTCGTATCGATCAGCCCCAGCATTTT. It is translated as CASSYPGQGRIDQPQHF.

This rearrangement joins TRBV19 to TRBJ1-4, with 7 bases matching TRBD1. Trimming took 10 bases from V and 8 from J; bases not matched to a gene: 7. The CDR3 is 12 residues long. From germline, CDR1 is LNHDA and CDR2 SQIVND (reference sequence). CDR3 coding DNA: TGTGCCACTCACGACAGGGACGAAAAACTGTTTTTT. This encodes CATHDRDEKLFF. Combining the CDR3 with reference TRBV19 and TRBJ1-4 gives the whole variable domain DGGITQSPKYLFRKEGQNVTLSCEQNLNHDAMYWYRQDPGQGLRLIYYSQIVNDFQKGDIAEGYSVSREKKESFPLTVTSAQKNPTAFYLCATHDRDEKLFFGSGTQLSVL.